These 14 T cell receptor beta chains were sequenced from one sample in a study of tumor-infiltrating lymphocytes in primary liver carcinoma. RNA was extracted from whole blood without cell sorting, alongside germline DNA. A primer matching the constant region was used to make TCR beta cDNA from approximately 0.45 ug of total RNA. What produced the TCR beta libraries was three nested multiplex PCR rounds using slightly modified ARM-PCR. In the first two PCR rounds, TRBV1-TRBV30 forward primers were paired with a C-beta reverse primer, and each round lasted approximately 9 cycles. TCRdb passed the multiplex PCR reads through MiXCR, listing each CDR3 protein once. The sample shows about 200,000 distinct CDR3 sequences, about two thirds of them seen only once. Material for sequencing was peripheral blood. Receptor source: a woman in her sixties or seventies with primary liver carcinoma and hepatitis B virus infection.

Of note for this clonotype: This may arise from a read error, as a much more abundant clone is one base away. The V gene is TRBV14, the J gene TRBJ2-5, with 10 bases aligning to TRBD2. CDR1 is SGHDN and CDR2 is FVKESK in the germline V gene. The CDR3 length is 16 residues. The CDR3 loop reads CASSRLAGEEGESQYF. The DNA for the CDR3 is TGTGCCAGCAGCCGGCTAGCGGGAGAAGAAGGAGAGTCCCAGTACTTC.

Comments on this clonotype: Being one base from a much bigger clone, this may be a read error. The chain recombines TRBV6-5 with TRBJ1-2; D uncertain. CDR1 is MNHEY, CDR2 SVGAGI, per germline. The CDR3 has 12 amino acids. The DNA of the CDR3 is TGTGCCAGCAGCGGGAACTCCTATGGCTGCACCTTC. As protein: CASSGNSYGCTF.

About this clonotype: An end of the junction does not agree with germline; a read error may underlie this. V is TRBV11-2 and J is TRBJ2-1; D call uncertain. The CDR3 is made up of 14 amino acids. The germline CDR1 and CDR2 sequences are SGHAT and FQNNGV. CDR3 nucleotides: TGTGCCAGCAGCTCCGGGCCTGAATACAATGATCAGTTCTTC. Translation: CASSSGPEYNDQFF.

This clonotype was counted at least ten times. The V call is TRBV13, the J call TRBJ1-6; D unclear. Trimming removed 0 bases from V and 7 bases from J, with 7 bases in between. The CDR3 totals 14 residues. In germline, CDR1 is PRHDT, CDR2 FYEKMQ (reference sequence). CDR3 in DNA: TGTGCCAGCAGCTTAGGGGCCCCCAATTCACCCCTCCACTTT. Translating it yields CASSLGAPNSPLHF.

This chain connects TRBV6-1 to TRBJ1-4; 8 bases match TRBD1. Germline V gene lookup returns CDR1 MNHNS and CDR2 SASEGT. Trimming at V came to 8 bases and at J to 0 bases, leaving 5 bases not matched to a gene. This CDR3 comprises 15 residues. CDR3 sequence reads: CASRGTGATNEKLFF. Here the CDR3 DNA reads TGTGCCAGCCGTGGGACAGGTGCAACTAATGAAAAACTGTTTTTT.

Turning to this clonotype: The germline gene is not matched at one end of the junction; a read error may be the cause. The genes are TRBV25-1 and TRBJ2-7; D not certain. The length of the CDR3 is 14 residues. Germline CDR1 reads MGHDK; CDR2 reads SYGVNS. The CDR3 here is CASNEPDASYEQYF. The DNA for the CDR3 is TGTGCCAGCAATGAACCCGACGCCTCCTACGAGCAGTACTTC.

The V gene is TRBV7-9, the J gene TRBJ1-1, with D maybe TRBD1 (5 bases). Trimming took 5 bases from V and 6 from J, leaving 16 bases between them. Germline values: CDR1 SEHNR, CDR2 FQNEAQ (reference sequence). The length of the CDR3 is 14 residues. CDR3 DNA sequence: TGTGCCAGCAGCCCCCCGGCAGAAGGGGCTGAAGCTTTCTTT. This encodes CASSPPAEGAEAFF. Full variable domain (remainder filled in from reference TRBV7-9 and TRBJ1-1): DTGVSQNPRHKITKRGQNVTFRCDPISEHNRLYWYRQTLGQGPEFLTYFQNEAQLEKSRLLSDRFSAERPKGSFSTLEIQRTEQGDSAMYLCASSPPAEGAEAFFGQGTRLTVV.

This clonotype was seen ten or more times. This chain joins TRBV10-2 and TRBJ2-7; tentatively, D is TRBD2 (6 bases). V was shortened by 4 bases and J by 1 base, with 11 bases between the two germline ends. The CDR3 is 14 residues long. In germline, CDR1 is WSHSY, CDR2 SAAADI. CDR3 protein: CASSVQSGSYEQYF. The CDR3 DNA reads TGCGCCAGCAGTGTACAAAGCGGGTCCTACGAGCAGTACTTC.

This clonotype came up many times. The V and J genes are TRBV6-5 and TRBJ2-1; 9 bases map to TRBD1. The CDR3 sequence is 16 residues long. In germline, CDR1 is MNHEY, CDR2 SVGAGI. The V segment lost 2 bases and the J segment 6 bases; nucleotides outside the gene matches: 8. CDR3 loop: CASSYRQGGWVNEQFF. The CDR3, as DNA: TGTGCCAGCAGTTACCGACAGGGGGGCTGGGTCAATGAGCAGTTCTTC.

As concerns this clonotype: A read error is likely, as this CDR3 ends without the conserved phenylalanine or tryptophan. Because the CDR3's place on the DNA is in doubt, the DNA is left out and the CDR3 is given as listed by TCRdb. V is TRBV21-1 and J is TRBJ2-4; TRBD2, the table's D call, was not compared with the DNA. TRBV21-1 is noted as a pseudogene. The CDR3 spans 15 residues, counting both ends. CDR3 protein: CASSSWTRKENIQYL.

This clonotype showed up just a few times. The chain employs TRBV5-6 and TRBJ2-2, with D maybe TRBD2 (6 bases). Deletions cut 2 bases from V and 5 bases from J, with 13 bases between. The germline V gene has CDR1 SGHDT and CDR2 YYEEEE. This CDR3 has 15 residues. The CDR3 reads CASSFVLARTGELFF. Here the CDR3 DNA reads TGTGCCAGCAGCTTTGTGCTAGCGAGGACCGGGGAGCTGTTTTTT. The full variable domain, rest sourced from reference TRBV5-6 and TRBJ2-2, is DAGVTQSPTHLIKTRGQQVTLRCSPKSGHDTVSWYQQALGQGPQFIFQYYEEEERQRGNFPDRFSGHQFPNYSSELNVNALLLGDSALYLCASSFVLARTGELFFGEGSRLTVL.

The gene calls are TRBV7-8 and TRBJ1-6, with D unclear. Germline CDR1 and CDR2: SGHVS and FQNEAQ. With 3 bases removed from V and 8 bases from J, the gap between germline ends came to 11 bases. The CDR3 sequence is 14 residues long. CDR3 coding DNA: TGTGCCAGCAGCTTCGTGGAAGCTGATTCACCCCTCCACTTT. It encodes CASSFVEADSPLHF.

The chain carries TRBV5-5 and TRBJ1-2; 7 bases are shared with TRBD1. This CDR3 region has 19 residues. Germline V CDR1 and CDR2: SGHKS, YYEKEE (reference sequence). With V trimmed by 8 bases and J by 4 bases, 26 bases remained unmatched. The CDR3: CASSTRSGETGSSSYGYTF. DNA for the CDR3: TGTGCCAGTAGCACAAGATCGGGAGAGACAGGGAGTAGCAGCTATGGCTACACCTTC.

V and J are TRBV18 and TRBJ2-3; weak D call: TRBD2 (5 bases). The V gene lost 0 bases and the J gene lost 4 bases, with 17 bases spanning the gap. The CDR3 extends over 17 amino acids. Looked up from germline, CDR1 is KGHSH and CDR2 is LQKENI. The CDR3 protein is CASSPPRGSYRADTQYF. The CDR3 coding sequence is TGTGCCAGCTCACCACCTCGCGGGTCATACCGGGCAGATACGCAGTATTTT.